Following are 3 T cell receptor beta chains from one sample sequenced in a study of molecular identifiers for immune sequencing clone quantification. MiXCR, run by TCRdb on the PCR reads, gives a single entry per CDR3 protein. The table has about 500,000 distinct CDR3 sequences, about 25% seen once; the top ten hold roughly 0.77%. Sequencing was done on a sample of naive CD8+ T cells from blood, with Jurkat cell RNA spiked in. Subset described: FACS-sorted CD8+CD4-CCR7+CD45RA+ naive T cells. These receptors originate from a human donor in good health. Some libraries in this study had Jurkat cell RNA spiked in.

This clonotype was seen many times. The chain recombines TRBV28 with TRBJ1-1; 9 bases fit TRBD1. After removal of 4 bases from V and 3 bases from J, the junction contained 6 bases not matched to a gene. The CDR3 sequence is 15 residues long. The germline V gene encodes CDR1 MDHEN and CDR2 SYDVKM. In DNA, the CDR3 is TGTGCCAGCAGTTACCACAGGGGGCGTGACACTGAAGCTTTCTTT. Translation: CASSYHRGRDTEAFF. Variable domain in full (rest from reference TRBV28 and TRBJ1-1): DVKVTQSSRYLVKRTGEKVFLECVQDMDHENMFWYRQDPGLGLRLIYFSYDVKMKEKGDIPEGYSVSREKKERFSLILESASTNQTSMYLCASSYHRGRDTEAFFGQGTRLTVV.

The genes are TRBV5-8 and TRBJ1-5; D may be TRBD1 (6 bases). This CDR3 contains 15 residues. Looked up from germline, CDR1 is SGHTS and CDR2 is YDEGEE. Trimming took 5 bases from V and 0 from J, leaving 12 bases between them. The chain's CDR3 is CASSSGTHSNQPQHF. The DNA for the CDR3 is TGTGCCAGCAGTTCCGGGACACATAGCAATCAGCCCCAGCATTTT.

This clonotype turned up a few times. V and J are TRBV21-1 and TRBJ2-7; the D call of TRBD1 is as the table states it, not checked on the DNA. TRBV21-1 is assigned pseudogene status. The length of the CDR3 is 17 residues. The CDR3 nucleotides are TGTGCCAGCAGCAAGTTCGGACAGGGGTGCTTCCCCCCCGAGCAGTACTTC. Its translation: CASSKFGQGCFPPEQYF.